The 31 T cell receptor beta chains in this list originate from one sample, sequenced in a study of cytomegalovirus exposure and HLA in healthy donors. The PCR contained 60 Vbeta and 13 Jbeta primers. The method was immunoSEQ multiplex PCR; TCRdb's version includes in-frame clones alone and lacks a portion of them. Among around 60,000 clones, approximately 71% were seen once, and the ten largest hold roughly 25%. Sequenced input: PBMCs. These receptors all come from a man between 45 and 60 years old in good health and CMV-seropositive.

The chain links TRBV11-2 to TRBJ1-3, with TRBD1 matching over 7 bases. Losses at the gene ends were 5 bases for V and 3 bases for J; bases not matched to a gene: 7. CDR1 is SGHAT, CDR2 FQNNGV, per germline. This CDR3 is 15 amino acids long. CDR3 region: CASSRTTGIGNTIYF. DNA of the CDR3: TGTGCCAGCAGCCGAACGACAGGGATTGGAAACACCATATATTTT.

V is TRBV11-3 and J is TRBJ2-2; D remains unclear. CDR1 and CDR2 from the germline V gene are SGHNT and YENEEA. This CDR3 is built from 14 residues. Trimming left V 3 bases short and J 0 bases short, with 5 bases between. The CDR3 sequence: CASSLAPNTGELFF. CDR3 sequence (DNA): TGTGCCAGCAGCTTGGCACCGAACACCGGGGAGCTGTTTTTT.

This clone was seen once. The rearrangement joins TRBV18 to TRBJ1-2; TRBD1 matches 7 bases. Trimming removed 7 bases from V and 4 bases from J; junction bases left unmatched: 6. This CDR3 spans 13 amino acids. From germline, CDR1 is KGHSH and CDR2 LQKENI. The CDR3 spells CASYATGTYGYTF. The CDR3 DNA follows: TGTGCCAGCTATGCGACAGGGACCTATGGCTACACCTTC. The whole variable domain, remainder taken from reference TRBV18 and TRBJ1-2, is NAGVMQNPRHLVRRRGQEARLRCSPMKGHSHVYWYRQLPEEGLKFMVYLQKENIIDESGMPKERFSAEFPKEGPSILRIQQVVRGDSAAYFCASYATGTYGYTFGSGTRLTVV.

The gene calls are TRBV19 and TRBJ2-7; 13 positions match TRBD2. After removal of 1 base from V and 1 base from J, the junction contained 7 bases not matched to a gene. The CDR3 is 18 residues long. Germline V gene lookup returns CDR1 LNHDA and CDR2 SQIVND (reference sequence). The CDR3, as DNA: TGTGCCAGTAGTATAGCCGGGACTAGCGGGATGAGTTCCTACGAGCAGTACTTC. Residues: CASSIAGTSGMSSYEQYF.

V and J are TRBV9 and TRBJ2-2; unclear D gene. Deletions cut 4 bases from V and 7 bases from J, with 5 bases between. This CDR3 has 11 amino acids. Per germline, CDR1 SGDLS and CDR2 YYNGEE. The CDR3 region is CASSIVGELFF. The CDR3 bases are TGTGCCAGCAGCATCGTCGGGGAGCTGTTTTTT. The full variable domain, its missing parts supplied by reference TRBV9 and TRBJ2-2, is DSGVTQTPKHLITATGQRVTLRCSPRSGDLSVYWYQQSLDQGLQFLIQYYNGEERAKGNILERFSAQQFPDLHSELNLSSLELGDSALYFCASSIVGELFFGEGSRLTVL.

The V and J genes are TRBV30 and TRBJ2-5, with D possibly matching TRBD1 (5 bases). Germline CDR1 and CDR2: GTSNPN and SVGIG (reference sequence). V lost 0 bases and J 6 bases, leaving 14 bases between the germline ends. The CDR3 runs to 14 residues. The CDR3 DNA reads as TGTGCCTGGAGTGTATTTTCTACAGGAAAGACCCAGTACTTC. The encoded protein is CAWSVFSTGKTQYF.

This clone occurred once. This chain uses TRBV9 with TRBJ1-6; TRBD1 agrees at 10 bases. The junction had 4 bases not matched to a gene; V was cut back by 0 bases and J by 10 bases. The CDR3 sequence is 15 residues long. CDR1 SGDLS and CDR2 YYNGEE come from the germline V gene. In DNA form, the CDR3 reads TGTGCCAGCAGCGTAGGACAGGGGGCTAAGTCACCCCTCCACTTT. Its protein product is CASSVGQGAKSPLHF.

This clone has a handful of counts. V and J are TRBV5-1 and TRBJ2-5, with 10 bases lining up with TRBD2. Germline CDR1 SGHRS, CDR2 YFSETQ. This CDR3 has 14 amino acids. J was trimmed by 5 bases and V by 4 bases; bases with no gene match: 5. The CDR3 DNA is TGCGCCAGCAGCAAGCGGGAGGGTTGGGAGACCCAGTACTTC. Translation: CASSKREGWETQYF.

The V call is TRBV27, the J call TRBJ2-4; 8 bases agree with TRBD2. Germline V gene lookup returns CDR1 MNHEY and CDR2 SMNVEV (reference sequence). J lost 8 bases, V lost 5 bases, and 8 bases had no gene match. The CDR3 contains 14 residues. Written as DNA, the CDR3 is TGTGCCAGCAGTACCTTCCCCGGGGGGGACATTCAGTACTTC. Translated: CASSTFPGGDIQYF.

CDR3 loop: CASSSLEREGSSEQFF. The CDR3 nucleotides read TGCGCCAGCAGCTCCCTGGAGCGGGAGGGCAGTAGTGAGCAGTTCTTC. The chain uses TRBV5-1 and TRBJ2-1, with TRBD2 matching 10 bases. The CDR3 runs 16 residues. The germline V gene has CDR1 SGHRS and CDR2 YFSETQ. J gave up 9 bases and V 3 bases, and 12 bases lay outside the gene matches.

V and J are TRBV7-6 and TRBJ2-2, with 14 positions matching TRBD2. Per germline, CDR1 SGHVS and CDR2 FNYEAQ. The CDR3 is 17 residues long. The V and J ends lost 1 base and 5 bases, in that order; junction bases with no gene match: 3. The CDR3 DNA reads as TGTGCCAGCAGCTTAGTGGGGACTAGCGGGAGTACCGGGGAGCTGTTTTTT. Translation: CASSLVGTSGSTGELFF.

This chain connects TRBV5-1 to TRBJ2-1; D is uncertain. V lost 3 bases to trimming and J lost 2 bases, with 15 bases between them. Per germline, CDR1 SGHRS and CDR2 YFSETQ. The CDR3 spans 16 residues. The CDR3 nucleotides read TGCGCCAGCAGCTCAGACGGCGGCGTAGCCTACAATGAGCAGTTCTTC. The encoded protein is CASSSDGGVAYNEQFF.

The CDR3 DNA follows: TGTGCCAGCAGCTTAGGGGGGACTACAGAGACCCAGTACTTC. It encodes CASSLGGTTETQYF. The chain joins TRBV7-2 to TRBJ2-5; 7 nucleotides line up with TRBD2. The CDR3 is made up of 14 amino acids. J lost 4 bases, V lost 1 base, and 3 bases had no gene match. The germline V gene encodes CDR1 SGHTA and CDR2 FQGNSA.

V and J are TRBV5-6 and TRBJ2-3; 7 bases fit TRBD1. With 4 bases clipped from V and 2 bases from J, the junction kept 10 bases outside the gene matches. The CDR3 covers 16 residues. Germline assignment: CDR1 SGHDT and CDR2 YYEEEE. The CDR3 bases are TGTGCCAGCAGCCCCCGTCGGACAGGAATCACAGATACGCAGTATTTT. Translated: CASSPRRTGITDTQYF.

The chain carries TRBV5-1 and TRBJ2-3, with a weak D call TRBD2 (6 bases). CDR3 size: 15 residues. The germline V and J ends were trimmed by 4 bases and 4 bases, with 16 bases remaining between them. Germline values: CDR1 SGHRS, CDR2 YFSETQ. In DNA form, the CDR3 reads TGCGCCAGCAGCCGTGGGGTAGCGGTTCCAGATACGCAGTATTTT. It yields the protein CASSRGVAVPDTQYF.

The chain links TRBV5-6 to TRBJ1-1, with TRBD1 matching 9 bases. V dropped 1 base and J dropped 5; count of bases not matched to a gene: 3. This CDR3 is built from 14 residues. Germline V gene sequence: CDR1 SGHDT, CDR2 YYEEEE. The CDR3 region has the DNA TGTGCCAGCAGCTTGCCCGACAGGGGGACTGAAGCTTTCTTT. Amino acids: CASSLPDRGTEAFF.

This clone occurred a few times. The V and J genes are TRBV6-1 and TRBJ1-5; TRBD1 agrees at 8 bases. The germline V gene has CDR1 MNHNS and CDR2 SASEGT. This CDR3 spans 17 amino acids. V lost 4 bases to trimming and J lost 3 bases; unmatched junction nucleotides: 11. Written as DNA, the CDR3 is TGTGCCAGCAGTGGGAGACAGGGGACGCCTCACAATCAGCCCCAGCATTTT. Translated: CASSGRQGTPHNQPQHF.

V gene TRBV19 combines with J gene TRBJ1-6; D is uncertain. The CDR3 contains 14 residues. V was pared by 7 bases and J by 9 bases, with 16 bases between. Per the germline V gene, CDR1 is LNHDA and CDR2 is SQIVND (reference sequence). CDR3 nucleotides: TGTGCCAGTACGACCTGGCAGGCCGGTTCACCCCTCCACTTT. Its translation: CASTTWQAGSPLHF.

V is TRBV18 and J is TRBJ2-3; D uncertain. CDR1 KGHSH and CDR2 LQKENI come from the germline V gene. The CDR3 is 11 residues long. Trimming pared 3 bases from V and 5 bases from J, leaving 3 bases between. For the CDR3, the DNA is TGTGCCAGCTCACCTAAAGATACGCAGTATTTT. Its protein product is CASSPKDTQYF.

In this sample, this clone turned up once. J is TRBJ1-2 and V is TRBV28, with TRBD1 matching over 7 bases. Per the germline V gene, CDR1 is MDHEN and CDR2 is SYDVKM. The J segment lost 4 bases and the V segment lost 8 bases, leaving 10 bases of the junction unmatched. The CDR3 totals 14 residues. The CDR3 spells CASQGTVDSYGYTF. In DNA, the CDR3 is TGTGCCAGCCAAGGGACAGTGGATAGCTATGGCTACACCTTC.

The chain is built from TRBV19 and TRBJ1-4; no reliable D call. There are 15 residues in the CDR3. Germline V gene data show CDR1 as LNHDA and CDR2 as SQIVND (reference sequence). The germline V and J ends were trimmed by 6 bases and 2 bases, with 13 bases remaining between them. CDR3 in DNA: TGTGCCAGTAGAGTATATCCTAGCACTAATGAAAAACTGTTTTTT. As protein: CASRVYPSTNEKLFF.

The genes are TRBV30 and TRBJ2-1; 8 bases fit TRBD1. This CDR3 is built from 12 residues. The germline gives CDR1 GTSNPN, CDR2 SVGIG (reference sequence). The CDR3 region has the DNA TGTGCTCTCGGACAGGGCTACAATGAGCAGTTCTTC. It is translated as CALGQGYNEQFF.

The chain links TRBV7-9 to TRBJ1-2, with D possibly being TRBD1 (6 bases). Germline values: CDR1 SEHNR, CDR2 FQNEAQ (reference sequence). The CDR3 is 17 residues long. V was shortened by 3 bases and J by 5 bases, with 22 bases between the two germline ends. The CDR3 DNA reads as TGTGCCAGCAGCTTCCGGCCAGAGGACAGCTTTGGTTATGGCTACACCTTC. Amino acid sequence: CASSFRPEDSFGYGYTF. Combining the CDR3 with reference TRBV7-9 and TRBJ1-2 gives the whole variable domain DTGVSQNPRHKITKRGQNVTFRCDPISEHNRLYWYRQTLGQGPEFLTYFQNEAQLEKSRLLSDRFSAERPKGSFSTLEIQRTEQGDSAMYLCASSFRPEDSFGYGYTFGSGTRLTVV.

This chain uses TRBV18 with TRBJ1-3; D perhaps matches TRBD1 (6 bases). V lost 2 bases, J lost 1 base, and 12 bases lay in between. The CDR3 contains 16 residues. Looked up from germline, CDR1 is KGHSH and CDR2 is LQKENI. CDR3 amino acids: CASSPGQSLSGNTIYF. The CDR3 DNA follows: TGTGCCAGCTCACCAGGACAGAGCCTATCTGGAAACACCATATATTTT.

The gene calls are TRBV6-1 and TRBJ1-1; TRBD1 matches 8 bases. After removal of 6 bases from V and 1 base from J, the junction contained 7 bases not matched to a gene. Germline values: CDR1 MNHNS, CDR2 SASEGT. The CDR3 length is 15 residues. The CDR3 here is CASSRDRLPNTEAFF. The DNA for the CDR3 is TGTGCCAGCAGCCGGGACAGGCTACCGAACACTGAAGCTTTCTTT.

The genes are TRBV2 and TRBJ1-3; D perhaps matches TRBD1 (5 bases). The CDR3 runs to 13 residues. Deletions cut 3 bases from V and 8 bases from J, with 11 bases between. Germline CDR1 is SNHLY and CDR2 is FYNNEI. In nucleotides, the CDR3 is TGTGCCAGCAGTGACGGAGGGGTGTACACCATATATTTT. Translated, it gives CASSDGGVYTIYF.

The chain is built from TRBV30 and TRBJ1-5; no reliable D call. The CDR3 consists of 14 residues. Deletions cut 0 bases from V and 7 bases from J, with 13 bases between. Germline loops: CDR1 GTSNPN, CDR2 SVGIG (reference sequence). The CDR3 is CAWSVLGGWQPQHF. The CDR3 DNA is TGTGCCTGGAGTGTACTGGGAGGCTGGCAGCCCCAGCATTTT.

The chain combines TRBV27 with TRBJ2-3, with D maybe TRBD2 (6 bases). Between the trimmed V and J ends, which lost 7 bases and 2 bases, there was a span of 10 bases. The CDR3 has 13 amino acids. Per the germline V gene, CDR1 is MNHEY and CDR2 is SMNVEV (reference sequence). The CDR3 DNA follows: TGTGCCAGCAACGGACTAATCACAGATACGCAGTATTTT. It translates to CASNGLITDTQYF.

The chain employs TRBV9 and TRBJ2-2; 9 bases match TRBD2. CDR3 length equals 18 residues. CDR1 and CDR2 (germline): SGDLS, YYNGEE. V gave up 0 bases and J gave up 0 bases; unmatched junction bases: 6. CDR3 amino acids: CASSVVSTSGTNTGELFF. CDR3 sequence (DNA): TGTGCCAGCAGCGTAGTTTCGACTAGCGGAACGAACACCGGGGAGCTGTTTTTT.

The chain carries TRBV29-1 and TRBJ2-7; D might be TRBD2 (5 bases). CDR3 length equals 13 residues. Germline V CDR1 and CDR2: SQVTM, ANQGSEA. V was pared by 2 bases and J by 2 bases, with 10 bases between. This CDR3 reads CSVESGPTYEQYF. In DNA form, the CDR3 reads TGCAGCGTTGAAAGCGGACCCACCTACGAGCAGTACTTC.

The genes are TRBV27 and TRBJ1-3; the D gene is possibly TRBD1 (6 bases). The V end was cut by 6 bases, the J end by 3 bases, with 18 bases between. Germline V gene lookup returns CDR1 MNHEY and CDR2 SMNVEV (reference sequence). CDR3 length: 16 residues. The CDR3 loop reads CASRELGRGFGNTIYF. In DNA form, the CDR3 reads TGTGCCAGCAGGGAATTGGGCAGGGGTTTTGGAAACACCATATATTTT.